Reported below is one T cell receptor beta chain. What it binds is unknown. This CDR3 has 14 residues. V lost 4 bases and J 2 bases, leaving 12 bases between the germline ends. Germline CDR1 reads SGHKS; CDR2 reads YYEKEE (reference sequence). The data stem from a study of regulatory T cells in long-lasting Graves disease. To make TCR beta libraries, researchers used iRepertoire HTBI primers and Arm-PCR of CDR3 regions. Authors' processing steps: From all samples, identification returned some 13 TRBJ and about 63 TRBV segments. MiXCR, run by TCRdb on the multiplex PCR reads, gives a single entry per CDR3 protein. TCRdb assigned the V and J calls; the authors' analysis was not used. The repertoire holds some 370,000 distinct CDR3 sequences, with 20% as singletons. Time point defined: persistent/refractory GD, antithyroid drugs over 5 years with positive TRAb. Generation of the TCR library employed RNA extracted from PBMCs.

Study conclusions and caveats: Relative to new patients (966), persistent patients exhibited greater sharing of public clonotypes (around 3,000). Thyroid tissue was not sampled; only peripheral blood was.

The J gene is TRBJ2-5, the V gene TRBV5-5; D not certain. Sequencing was performed on peripheral blood mononuclear cells (PBMCs), taken when the disease was refractory, from a patient treated with antithyroid drugs. The clonotype comes from a female donor with Graves disease. CDR3 sequence (DNA): TGTGCCAGCAGCCTGACGGTGGGGCAAGAGACCCAGTACTTC. As protein: CASSLTVGQETQYF.